The entry below describes one T cell receptor (beta chain). At the DNA level, this CDR3 is encoded by other sequences in the same sample as well. This sample was taken from a study of blood T cell repertoires in COVID-19. Background on the study: Samples taken during acute and convalescent COVID-19 were collected in the United States, Italy and Spain. PBMCs, B-cell-depleted T cells, or T cells were the source of the cDNA or gDNA that made up the material.

V was clipped by 6 bases and J by 1 base, with 9 bases between them. Per the germline V gene, CDR1 is LNHDA and CDR2 is SQIVND (reference sequence). There are 13 residues in the CDR3. Original handling: Estimation of nucleated cell counts relied on the amplification of reference gene primers. Generated by immunoSEQ multiplex PCR, the TCRdb table keeps only in-frame clones and is missing some. D and trimming come from the DNA, and the V and J calls and clone size come from that table. The sample includes about 34,000 clones, about 92% of them seen just once. This receptor was obtained from an elderly man with acute or convalescent COVID-19. Sequencing was performed on peripheral blood. The V call is TRBV19, the J call TRBJ1-1; maybe TRBD1 (5 bases). The CDR3, as DNA: TGTGCCAGTAGCACCACAGGGAACACTGAAGCTTTCTTT. Amino acid sequence: CASSTTGNTEAFF.